This record concerns one T cell receptor beta chain sequence. This clonotype has only a few counts. Its antigen has not been determined. No base qualities exist here, and no much larger clone lies one base off it. The receptor library was made with 5' RACE. The sequencing machine was an Illumina HiSeq 2500. A second 7 to 11 cycle PCR used a sample-barcoded 5' primer and a J-beta primer mix. A template-switch 5' adaptor carrying 12 random nucleotides introduced a unique molecular identifier onto each TCR beta cDNA molecule. At least 3 million CDR3-containing paired-end reads were obtained from each sample. First-strand cDNA synthesis was performed from all RNA using the Mint cDNA synthesis kit, with priming by a TRBC-specific oligonucleotide. After uracil-DNA glycosylase treatment, a first 18-cycle PCR used universal primers M1SS and BC2_uni_R on all cDNA. The paper's data handling went like this. For normalization, 1 million high-quality reads were randomly selected from each sample, with every read carrying a distinct molecular identifier. Instead of being binned into consensus sequences, reads with shared molecular identifiers were discarded. MiTCR, set to a Q25 quality threshold and the strictest error-elimination algorithm, was used for CDR3 identification, clonotype clustering and error correction. A nonparametric unseen species model with Euler transformation was used to estimate lower-bound total TCR beta diversity. In TCRdb, the public reads were trimmed at Q25 with fastp and aligned with MiXCR, with productive beta chains retained. Merged by CDR3 protein, the rows form single entries marked with the most common genes and DNA. It is TCRdb's table, rather than the study itself, that gives the V and J calls and clone size. The sample records some 1,500,000 distinct CDR3 sequences, approximately 39% of which are singletons. Approximately 4% of the sample rests with the top ten.

The trim is 0 bases for V and 8 bases for J, with a gap of 13 bases between the germline ends. The CDR3 starts with the cysteine, ends with the phenylalanine, and has 14 residues. The retained sequence is limited to the CDR3, 42 bases, with the frame set at the first base. CDR1 MNHNS and CDR2 SASEGT are derived from the germline V gene. The 35 to 40 donors, aged roughly 6 to 100 years, were systemically healthy Caucasian individuals from Russia. Each donor gave about 9.2 milliliters of peripheral blood, drawn into EDTA-treated Vacutainer tubes. Ficoll-Paque density-gradient centrifugation was used to isolate PBMCs, with at least 7 million per sample. Trizol reagent was used to extract total RNA from the PBMCs, yielding at least 6 micrograms per sample. The percentages of naive CD45RAhigh/CD27high T cells were determined by flow cytometry on a PBMC aliquot from every donor. The data were obtained in a study of blood T cells in healthy people across ages (dated by TCRdb to about 2015). Regarding the study in general: Template switching captured roughly one uniquely barcoded TCR beta cDNA molecule per two T cells in model experiments. Using deep sequencing normalized with unique cDNA molecular identifiers, the study measured how TCR beta repertoire diversity changes with age. Donors were grouped into four age groups: young (average roughly 15 years), middle-aged (about 38), aged (approximately 67) and long-lived (around 80). Using the same blood draw, the study looked at two additional independent replicas of 1 million unique cDNA reads for two donors, one aged 18 to 30 and the other aged 80 or older. To avoid experimental bias, donors of different ages were distributed randomly across sequencing lanes. Results the study describes overall, beyond this receptor: Donor CMV infection status was unknown, potentially confounding age-related changes in expanded clonotypes. Since profiling was done on bulk unsorted PBMCs, naive and antigen-experienced compartments could not be conclusively compared. Observed TCR beta diversity per million T cells fell roughly linearly with age, and a significant reduction was already apparent by age around 36. Estimates of total diversity based on one million sequenced T cells were considered lower bounds and underestimates. Compared with the aged group, the long-lived group had more naive CD4+ T cells, fewer expanded clones and increased TCR diversity, a pattern suggesting age selection. There was a strong correlation between observed TCR beta diversity and the percentage of naive T cells measured by flow cytometry.

The receptor comes from a woman between 18 and 30 years old in good health. What was sequenced was blood. Rearrangement joined TRBV6-1 to TRBJ1-2; D gene: possibly TRBD1, on 5 matching bases. The CDR3 protein: CASSEARTGLGYTF. The nucleotide sequence is given as TGTGCCAGCAGTGAAGCGCGAACAGGACTGGGCTACACCTTC.